The 28 T cell receptor beta chains listed next were all sequenced from one sample in a study of technical replicates of blood from a few donors. The protocol was immunoSEQ multiplex PCR, while the TCRdb copy is restricted to in-frame clones and leaves out a portion. The data hold some 49,000 clones, with around 90% observed a single time. Sequencing was performed on PBMCs. The receptors were gathered from a human donor in good health. Some clones in this sample may be carry-over from other donors' samples.

CDR3 DNA sequence: TGTGCCAGCAGCCCGGACAGGGGGCTGAACACTGAAGCTTTCTTT. Translating gives CASSPDRGLNTEAFF. The chain is built from TRBV7-9 and TRBJ1-1, with 11 bases identical to TRBD1. CDR1 is SEHNR and CDR2 is FQNEAQ in the germline V gene (reference sequence). The CDR3 has 15 residues. After removal of 5 bases from V and 0 bases from J, the junction contained 2 bases not matched to a gene.

CDR3 bases: TGTGCCATCAGTGGAGACAGGGGCCGCCGTGATACGCAGTATTTT. This codes for CAISGDRGRRDTQYF. This rearrangement joins TRBV10-3 to TRBJ2-3; 8 nucleotides match TRBD1. The CDR3 loop spans 15 amino acids. With 4 bases clipped from V and 6 bases from J, the junction kept 9 bases outside the gene matches. CDR1 ENHRY and CDR2 SYGVKD come from the germline V gene.

The chain carries TRBV2 and TRBJ2-6; possibly TRBD2 for D (5 bases). Germline values: CDR1 SNHLY, CDR2 FYNNEI. The CDR3 is made up of 18 amino acids. Trimming took off 8 bases at V and 2 bases at J, with 22 bases between the two ends. The CDR3 DNA reads as TGTGCCAGCGGACCCGGGGTTTCTCCCTCGGCTGGGGCCAACGTCCTGACTTTC. Its translation is CASGPGVSPSAGANVLTF. The whole variable domain, filled in from reference TRBV2 and TRBJ2-6, reads EPEVTQTPSHQVTQMGQEVILRCVPISNHLYFYWYRQILGQKVEFLVSFYNNEISEKSEIFDDQFSVERPDGSNFTLKIRSTKLEDSAMYFCASGPGVSPSAGANVLTFGAGSRLTVL.

This sequence joins TRBV5-6 and TRBJ1-1; 7 bases agree with TRBD1. The CDR3 consists of 18 residues. V shed 0 bases and J 0 bases; nucleotides not matched to a gene: 11. The germline V gene has CDR1 SGHDT and CDR2 YYEEEE. CDR3: CASSLVRSGTVLNTEAFF. DNA for the CDR3: TGTGCCAGCAGCTTGGTTCGGTCCGGGACAGTGCTGAACACTGAAGCTTTCTTT.

The CDR3 nucleotides read TGTGCCAGCAGCTTACCTGGCCAGCCCCAGCATTTT. It codes for CASSLPGQPQHF. The chain joins TRBV7-6 to TRBJ1-5; D is uncertain. The ends were cut back, 2 bases at V and 7 bases at J, with 6 bases in the middle. Germline V gene sequence: CDR1 SGHVS, CDR2 FNYEAQ. There are 12 residues in the CDR3.

This clone was detected only once. The chain combines TRBV4-3 with TRBJ2-5, with TRBD2 matching over 8 bases. Germline V gene data show CDR1 as LGHNA and CDR2 as YSLEER. V was pared by 1 base and J by 5 bases, with 3 bases of the junction left unmatched. The CDR3 sequence is 14 residues long. The CDR3 region has the DNA TGCGCCAGCAGCCAAGCGGGAGGGGGGGAGACCCAGTACTTC. Encoded protein: CASSQAGGGETQYF.

V is TRBV25-1 and J is TRBJ2-3; D possibly corresponds to TRBD2 (6 bases). Trimming removed 6 bases at V and 6 bases at J, with 22 bases between. Germline values: CDR1 MGHDK, CDR2 SYGVNS. CDR3 length: 16 amino acids. This chain's CDR3 is CASSKYGAGLGDTQYF. As DNA, the CDR3 is TGTGCCAGCAGCAAGTACGGGGCGGGGCTAGGGGATACGCAGTATTTT.

The V call is TRBV9, the J call TRBJ1-1; no clear D gene. Trimming took 0 bases from V and 3 from J, leaving 9 bases between them. Germline loops: CDR1 SGDLS, CDR2 YYNGEE. The CDR3 runs to 14 residues. The CDR3 coding sequence is TGTGCCAGCAGCGTAGGGGTGAGGGACACTGAAGCTTTCTTT. Amino acids: CASSVGVRDTEAFF.

The chain couples TRBV7-2 to TRBJ2-7; 13 bases fit TRBD2. The junction had 8 bases not matched to a gene; V was cut back by 5 bases and J by 4 bases. This CDR3 is built from 16 residues. The germline V gene encodes CDR1 SGHTA and CDR2 FQGNSA. The CDR3 loop is CASSKEGTSGKYEQYF. The CDR3 coding sequence is TGTGCCAGCAGCAAAGAGGGGACTAGCGGGAAATACGAGCAGTACTTC.

This chain connects TRBV6-5 to TRBJ1-1; 8 bases agree with TRBD1. Germline CDR1 MNHEY, CDR2 SVGAGI. CDR3 length: 14 residues. V shed 5 bases, J shed 1 base, and the junction held 3 bases outside the gene matches. CDR3 in amino acids: CASSGTGTNTEAFF. The CDR3 DNA reads as TGTGCCAGCAGTGGGACAGGAACGAACACTGAAGCTTTCTTT.

The chain uses TRBV12-5 and TRBJ2-3; TRBD2 matches 7 bases. Per germline, CDR1 LGHNT and CDR2 FRNRAP. The CDR3 has 16 residues. The V gene end was trimmed by 5 bases and the J gene end by 2 bases; junction bases not matched to a gene: 10. CDR3 residues: CASGRGSSGYTDTQYF. The CDR3 DNA reads TGTGCTAGTGGTCGAGGGTCTAGCGGATACACAGATACGCAGTATTTT.

CDR3 loop: CASSSGDRGYGYTF. The CDR3 nucleotides are TGTGCCAGCAGCTCTGGGGACAGAGGCTATGGCTACACCTTC. This rearrangement joins TRBV6-6 to TRBJ1-2; TRBD1 agrees at 7 bases. V gave up 6 bases and J gave up 4 bases; unmatched junction bases: 8. The CDR3 length is 14 residues. CDR1 and CDR2 (germline): MNHNY, SVGAGI (reference sequence).

The chain carries TRBV6-5 and TRBJ1-6, with D possibly TRBD1 on 6 matching bases. Germline V CDR1 and CDR2: MNHEY, SVGAGI. V lost 5 bases, J lost 3 bases, and 11 bases lay in between. The CDR3 spans 15 residues. The CDR3 DNA is TGTGCCAGCAGTAATACAGGGAACTATAATTCACCCCTCCACTTT. Translation: CASSNTGNYNSPLHF.

This chain links TRBV15 with TRBJ2-3, with 10 bases that match TRBD2. This CDR3 comprises 14 residues. V shed 5 bases, J shed 6 bases, and the junction held 5 bases outside the gene matches. Germline lookup yields CDR1 LNHNV and CDR2 YYDKDF (reference sequence). The CDR3 nucleotides are TGTGCCACCAGCCTAGCGGGAGTGGGGGATACGCAGTATTTT. Amino acids: CATSLAGVGDTQYF.

CDR3 coding DNA: TGTGCCAGCAGCGTAGCCCCCCTAATATCGGGCACCGGGGAGCTGTTTTTT. The encoded protein is CASSVAPLISGTGELFF. V gene TRBV9 combines with J gene TRBJ2-2; D is undetermined. The CDR3 loop spans 17 amino acids. Trimming cost V 0 bases and J 4 bases, with 16 bases left between them. Per the germline V gene, CDR1 is SGDLS and CDR2 is YYNGEE.

Regarding this clone: A read error may account for a junction end that differs from germline. This chain uses TRBV7-9 with TRBJ2-7; 8 bases line up with TRBD2. This CDR3 has 15 amino acids. Germline loops: CDR1 SEHNR, CDR2 FQNEAQ (reference sequence). CDR3 in DNA: TGTGCCAGCAGTTTAGCCCGGGGGGGGATCGACGAGCAGTACTTC. This sequence encodes CASSLARGGIDEQYF.

This sequence joins TRBV5-1 and TRBJ2-1; tentatively, D is TRBD2 (6 bases). The germline V gene encodes CDR1 SGHRS and CDR2 YFSETQ. Trimming left V 4 bases short and J 7 bases short, with 15 bases between. CDR3 length: 14 residues. Here the CDR3 DNA reads TGCGCCAGCAGCCGGGGCGGGACCGCTAATGAGCAGTTCTTC. Encoded protein: CASSRGGTANEQFF.

The chain links TRBV7-2 to TRBJ1-4; D possibly corresponds to TRBD1 (6 bases). Germline values: CDR1 SGHTA, CDR2 FQGNSA. The CDR3 has 15 residues. The V end lost 3 bases, the J end lost 1 base, and 9 bases lay between the germline ends. The CDR3 loop reads CASSFRGGTNEKLFF. CDR3 DNA: TGTGCCAGCAGCTTCAGAGGGGGAACTAATGAAAAACTGTTTTTT.

The chain couples TRBV13 to TRBJ1-4; perhaps TRBD1 as D (5 bases). Germline V lookup: CDR1 PRHDT, CDR2 FYEKMQ (reference sequence). The length of the CDR3 is 17 residues. V was cut by 2 bases and J by 2 bases, with 15 bases left in between. This chain's CDR3 is CASSLLGGEGTNEKLFF. CDR3 sequence (DNA): TGTGCCAGCAGCTTATTGGGAGGGGAGGGTACTAATGAAAAACTGTTTTTT. The entire variable domain, with the rest obtained from reference TRBV13 and TRBJ1-4, is as follows: AAGVIQSPRHLIKEKRETATLKCYPIPRHDTVYWYQQGPGQDPQFLISFYEKMQSDKGSIPDRFSAQQFSDYHSELNMSSLELGDSALYFCASSLLGGEGTNEKLFFGSGTQLSVL.

The rearrangement links TRBV6-5 to TRBJ2-3, with D perhaps matching TRBD1 (6 bases). V was trimmed by 2 bases and J by 4 bases, leaving 13 bases between them. This CDR3 has 15 residues. Germline loops: CDR1 MNHEY, CDR2 SVGAGI. The CDR3 protein is CASSYVGARADTQYF. As DNA, the CDR3 is TGTGCCAGCAGTTACGTGGGGGCGCGGGCAGATACGCAGTATTTT.

The chain links TRBV6-5 to TRBJ2-1; a weak D match, TRBD1 (5 bases). Per germline, CDR1 MNHEY and CDR2 SVGAGI. V lost 5 bases and J 5 bases, leaving 16 bases between the germline ends. CDR3 size: 15 residues. This CDR3 is CASSTELGAHNEQFF. The CDR3 coding sequence is TGTGCCAGCAGTACCGAGCTAGGGGCCCACAATGAGCAGTTCTTC.

The V and J genes are TRBV4-1 and TRBJ2-7; 9 bases match TRBD2. The CDR3 runs to 15 residues. Germline CDR1 reads MGHRA; CDR2 reads YSYEKL. V was clipped by 4 bases and J by 3 bases; unmatched bases: 7. The CDR3: CASSPSASGVYEQYF. CDR3 nucleotide sequence: TGCGCCAGCAGCCCGTCCGCTAGCGGGGTCTACGAGCAGTACTTC.

The J gene is TRBJ2-3, the V gene TRBV14, with a possible D match to TRBD2 (5 bases). Germline V gene lookup returns CDR1 SGHDN and CDR2 FVKESK. The length of the CDR3 is 14 residues. Trimming stripped 1 base from V and 5 bases from J, with 10 bases between. The CDR3 DNA follows: TGTGCCAGCAGCCAAGGAGGAGGAGGAGATACGCAGTATTTT. Translation gives CASSQGGGGDTQYF.

The V and J genes are TRBV27 and TRBJ2-7, with 9 bases aligning to TRBD2. CDR1 is MNHEY and CDR2 is SMNVEV in the germline V gene (reference sequence). V lost 6 bases and J lost 8; bases outside the gene matches: 5. The CDR3 is 12 residues long. The CDR3 spells CASRTGTSKQYF. The CDR3 region has the DNA TGTGCCAGCAGAACTGGGACTAGCAAGCAGTACTTC.

This chain links TRBV25-1 with TRBJ1-6; D remains unclear. Germline CDR1 MGHDK, CDR2 SYGVNS. CDR3 length: 16 amino acids. V was pared by 1 base and J by 7 bases, with 14 bases between. Here the CDR3 reads CASSEFGGFYNSPLHF. CDR3 coding DNA: TGTGCCAGCAGTGAATTTGGAGGGTTTTACAATTCACCCCTCCACTTT.

The chain uses TRBV9 and TRBJ1-2; TRBD1 might be the D (6 bases). The germline V gene encodes CDR1 SGDLS and CDR2 YYNGEE. The CDR3 spans 15 residues. V gave up 4 bases and J gave up 0 bases, with 13 bases separating them. The CDR3 here is CASSRRDKTNYGYTF. CDR3 coding DNA: TGTGCCAGCAGCCGACGGGACAAGACTAACTATGGCTACACCTTC.

V gene TRBV6-5 combines with J gene TRBJ2-7; the match to TRBD2 covers 10 bases. Germline V CDR1 and CDR2: MNHEY, SVGAGI. This CDR3 comprises 15 residues. V gave up 6 bases and J gave up 3 bases; unmatched junction bases: 8. The CDR3 region is CASSQTSGKVYEQYF. The CDR3, as DNA: TGTGCCAGCAGCCAAACTAGCGGGAAGGTCTACGAGCAGTACTTC.

This chain joins TRBV6-1 and TRBJ1-6; D unresolved. V lost 6 bases and J lost 7, with 13 bases in between. This CDR3 is 14 amino acids long. Germline values: CDR1 MNHNS, CDR2 SASEGT. The CDR3 region has the DNA TGTGCCAGCAGGGAGGAGTATGCGAATTCACCCCTCCACTTT. This translates into CASREEYANSPLHF.